This T cell receptor beta chain was retrieved from a study of long-term antiretroviral therapy in people with HIV (dated by TCRdb to about 2022). Some background on the complete study: The earliest samples were collected approximately a decade before the 2015 WHO recommendation for immediate ART, a period when ART was typically delayed until CD4 counts fell. About 35% of the 30 participants with HIV were female. No cross-contamination during QIAcube processing was shown when test extractions of a monoclonal T-cell line were performed alongside 25 to 35 polyclonal samples. Whether ART initiation and durable HIV suppression were associated with changes in peripheral blood TRB repertoire composition and diversity was tested in a retrospective serial study. The cohort contributed fewer than 200 cryopreserved PBMC samples from fewer than 35 adults with confirmed HIV infection, collected serially over a mean of about 6 years (range 1-12). Results and caveats for the whole study, not just this receptor: Because PBMC availability was limited, only the TCR beta chain was sequenced, with no alpha chain pairing. At every time point, the repertoire was dominated by expanded TRB clones first identified before ART initiation, although this dominance fluctuated and, in many PLHIV, declined after ART. No data were available on ART adherence, viral resistance or therapy changes, limiting inferences about post-ART repertoire changes. Starting ART was linked to a significant rise in TRB diversity, yet even with long-term ART the diversity remained significantly lower than in transplant donor controls. HIV repertoires had narrower CDR3 length ranges than controls, and the network structure suggested an antigen-experienced repertoire that shifted only slightly toward naive after ART. The samples span the years 2004 to 2017, and the ART regimens used at that time may not be as effective as current regimens. Because pre-ART samples had limited cell numbers, unsorted PBMC were profiled rather than sorted CD4+ and CD8+ T cells.

Inclusion was restricted to participants for whom at least one PBMC sample before ART initiation and at least two post-ART samples were available. All participants with HIV were treated in the United States of America. Before DNA extraction, cryopreserved samples containing about 0.9-11 million PBMC were thawed and washed. At the time of the earliest PBMC sample for each participant with HIV, ages ranged from roughly 23 to 55 years. PBMC samples were contributed by each participant from 1-4 timepoints before ART initiation and 2-8 timepoints after ART initiation, with a median of 7 samples. For every participant, serial HIV viral load, CD4+ T-cell count, ART history and demographic data were obtained. A Qiagen kit on a QIAcube was used to extract genomic DNA from unsorted PBMC, with samples processed in batches of 12. The immunoSEQ hsTCRB v3.0 assay was used at survey level resolution for TRB variable region sequencing. The targeted TRB sequencing depth was roughly 40,000-50,000 T-cell genomes per sample. Pooled TRB libraries were sequenced on an Illumina MiSeq with a v3 150-cycle kit. The published analysis was carried out like this. Analysis of repertoires was carried out in R inside a reproducible Nextflow workflow spanning QC, data transformation and analysis. LymphoSeq2, an R package for AIRR-Seq data exploration, was used to implement custom analyses. Several samples that yielded fewer than 5000 total TRB sequences were excluded, so that under 200 HIV repertoires were analyzed. Among the approximately 180 retained HIV repertoires, 55 to 65 were collected before ART initiation and over 120 were collected after ART initiation. Each repertoire was downsampled to 5000 TRB nucleotide sequences, and summary statistics were averaged across 100 downsampling iterations. Only TRB sequences with CDR3 regions of at least seven amino acids were retained for analysis. Two measures captured diversity: a Shannon entropy-derived clonality score and the Gini coefficient. In the repertoire networks, any two of the top 5000 CDR3 amino acid sequences were connected whenever the two sequences differed by an edit distance of one. For TRB CDR3 amino acid sequences, antigen specificity groups and MHC restriction were predicted with GLIPH2. Known CMV, EBV, HIV or tissue antigen associations were flagged by matching CDR3 amino acid sequences against VDJdb and McPAS-TCR. Pre-ART, post-ART and control groups were compared with Wilcoxon signed-rank tests and Holm-Bonferroni correction. TCRdb limited this immuneACCESS table to in-frame rearrangements with V and J called. A share of clones is missing; checked studies link under half to unresolved V genes, and the rest is unexplained. The V and J calls and the clone size are those of that table, but D and trimming were determined from the DNA. Within this sample are over 30,000 clones, with roughly 85% of them counted one time only. The biggest ten clones account for about an eighth of the sample.

This clone was seen once. Its antigen remains unidentified. Per-base qualities were not stored, and no clone one base away is much larger. The germline V end is reduced by 4 bases and the J end by 0 bases; junction bases left unmatched: 7. The CDR3 spans 17 residues, from the cysteine through the phenylalanine. Just CDR3 DNA is preserved here, 51 bases in frame from base 1. CDR1 SGHTS and CDR2 YDEGEE were looked up in the germline V gene. The starting material was unsorted PBMCs, obtained 1.1 years after starting antiretroviral therapy. The clonotype originates from a young man with HIV. In this chain, TRBV5-8 is recombined with TRBJ2-7, with 13 bases matching TRBD2. The nucleotide sequence reads as follows: TGTGCCAGCAGCGGATGGACTAGCGGGAGTTCCTCCTACGAGCAGTACTTC. Its protein product is CASSGWTSGSSSYEQYF. With the rest looked up from the reference TRBV5-8 and TRBJ2-7 genes rather than sequenced, the full variable domain is EAGVTQSPTHLIKTRGQQATLRCSPISGHTSVYWYQQALGLGLQFLLWYDEGEERNRGNFPPRFSGRQFPNYSSELNVNALELEDSALYLCASSGWTSGSSSYEQYFGPGTRLTVT.